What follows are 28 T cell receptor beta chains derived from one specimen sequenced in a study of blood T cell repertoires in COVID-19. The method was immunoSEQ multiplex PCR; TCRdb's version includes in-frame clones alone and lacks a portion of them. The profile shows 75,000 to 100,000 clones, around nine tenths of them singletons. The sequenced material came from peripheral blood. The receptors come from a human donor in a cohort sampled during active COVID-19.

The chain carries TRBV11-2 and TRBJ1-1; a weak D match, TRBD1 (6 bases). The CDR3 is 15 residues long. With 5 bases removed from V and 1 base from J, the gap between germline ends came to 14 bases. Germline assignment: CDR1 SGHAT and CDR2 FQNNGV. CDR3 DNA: TGTGCCAGCAGCCGCCACAGGGTATCGAACACTGAAGCTTTCTTT. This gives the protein CASSRHRVSNTEAFF. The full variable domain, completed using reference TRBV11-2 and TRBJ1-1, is EAGVAQSPRYKIIEKRQSVAFWCNPISGHATLYWYQQILGQGPKLLIQFQNNGVVDDSQLPKDRFSAERLKGVDSTLKIQPAKLEDSAVYLCASSRHRVSNTEAFFGQGTRLTVV.

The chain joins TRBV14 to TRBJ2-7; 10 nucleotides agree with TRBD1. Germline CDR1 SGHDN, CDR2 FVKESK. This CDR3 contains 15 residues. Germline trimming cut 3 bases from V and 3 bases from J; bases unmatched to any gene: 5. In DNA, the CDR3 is TGTGCCAGCAGCCATGACCGGGACAGGGGCTACGAGCAGTACTTC. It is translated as CASSHDRDRGYEQYF.

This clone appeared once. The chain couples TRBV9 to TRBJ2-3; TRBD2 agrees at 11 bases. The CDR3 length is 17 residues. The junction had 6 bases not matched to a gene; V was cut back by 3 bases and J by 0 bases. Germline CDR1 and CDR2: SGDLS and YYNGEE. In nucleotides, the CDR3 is TGTGCCAGCAGCGGAGGGGGGACTAGCGGTAGCACAGATACGCAGTATTTT. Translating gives CASSGGGTSGSTDTQYF.

CDR3 nucleotide sequence: TGTGCCAGCAGTTTTCGGTCTGTAAACATTCAGTACTTC. Protein sequence: CASSFRSVNIQYF. The chain links TRBV12-3 or TRBV12-4 to TRBJ2-4; no clear D gene. V was clipped by 3 bases and J by 6 bases, with 9 bases between them. The CDR3 loop spans 13 amino acids.

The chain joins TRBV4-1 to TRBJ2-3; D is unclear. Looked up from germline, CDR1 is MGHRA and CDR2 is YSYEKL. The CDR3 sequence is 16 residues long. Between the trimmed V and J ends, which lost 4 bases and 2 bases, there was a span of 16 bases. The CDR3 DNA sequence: TGCGCCAGCAGCCGGCGAGACTCATACCCCACAGATACGCAGTATTTT. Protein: CASSRRDSYPTDTQYF.

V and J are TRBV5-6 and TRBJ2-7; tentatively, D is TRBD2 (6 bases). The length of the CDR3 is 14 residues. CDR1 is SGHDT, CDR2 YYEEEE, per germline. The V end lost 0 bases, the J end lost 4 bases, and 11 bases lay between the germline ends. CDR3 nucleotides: TGTGCCAGCAGCTTGGTGGGGGACTCTTACGAGCAGTACTTC. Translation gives CASSLVGDSYEQYF.

The CDR3, as DNA: TGTGCCAGCAGCTCCAACGGACTAGCGGGAGGAACCGGGGAGCTGTTTTTT. As protein: CASSSNGLAGGTGELFF. The rearrangement joins TRBV5-8 to TRBJ2-2; TRBD2 matches at 14 bases. CDR1 is SGHTS, CDR2 YDEGEE, per germline. The CDR3 is 17 residues long. The ends lost 3 bases at V and 5 bases at J; junction bases unmatched: 6. The variable domain in full, with the rest retrieved from reference TRBV5-8 and TRBJ2-2, is EAGVTQSPTHLIKTRGQQATLRCSPISGHTSVYWYQQALGLGLQFLLWYDEGEERNRGNFPPRFSGRQFPNYSSELNVNALELEDSALYLCASSSNGLAGGTGELFFGEGSRLTVL.

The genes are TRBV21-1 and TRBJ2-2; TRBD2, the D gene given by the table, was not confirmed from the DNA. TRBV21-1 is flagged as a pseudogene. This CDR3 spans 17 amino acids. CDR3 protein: CASSKGIAGEDTGELFF. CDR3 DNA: TGTGCCAGCAGCAAAGGGATAGCGGGAGAGGACACCGGGGAGCTGTTTTTT.

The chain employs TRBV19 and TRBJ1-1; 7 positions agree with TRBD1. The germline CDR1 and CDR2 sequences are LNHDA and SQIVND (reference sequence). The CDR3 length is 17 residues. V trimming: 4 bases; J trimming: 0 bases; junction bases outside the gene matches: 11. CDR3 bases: TGTGCCAGTAGTACGGACAGGCTCTTGGGCATGAACACTGAAGCTTTCTTT. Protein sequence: CASSTDRLLGMNTEAFF.

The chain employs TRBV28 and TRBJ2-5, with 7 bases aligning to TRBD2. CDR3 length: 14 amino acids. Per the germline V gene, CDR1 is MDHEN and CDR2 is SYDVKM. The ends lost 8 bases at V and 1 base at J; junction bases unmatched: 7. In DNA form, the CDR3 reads TGTGCCAGCCCCCCCCGGGGGGTCCAAGAGACCCAGTACTTC. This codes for CASPPRGVQETQYF.

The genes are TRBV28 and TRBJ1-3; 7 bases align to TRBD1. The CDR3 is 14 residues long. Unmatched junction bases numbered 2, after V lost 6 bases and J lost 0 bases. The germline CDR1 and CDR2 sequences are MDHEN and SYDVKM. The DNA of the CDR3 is TGTGCCAGCAGGACAGGGCACTCTGGAAACACCATATATTTT. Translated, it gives CASRTGHSGNTIYF.

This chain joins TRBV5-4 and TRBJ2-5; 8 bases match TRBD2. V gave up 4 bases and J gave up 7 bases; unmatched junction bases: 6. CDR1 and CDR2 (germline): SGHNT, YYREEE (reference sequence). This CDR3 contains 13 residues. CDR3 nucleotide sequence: TGTGCCAGCAGCCGGGGGGGAGAGGGGACCCAGTACTTC. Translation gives CASSRGGEGTQYF.

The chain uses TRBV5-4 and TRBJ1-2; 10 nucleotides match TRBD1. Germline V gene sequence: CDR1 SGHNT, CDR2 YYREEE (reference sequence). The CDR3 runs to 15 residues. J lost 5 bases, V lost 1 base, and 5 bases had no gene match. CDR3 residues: CASSLMGTGEYGYTF. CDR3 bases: TGTGCCAGCAGCTTGATGGGGACAGGGGAATATGGCTACACCTTC.

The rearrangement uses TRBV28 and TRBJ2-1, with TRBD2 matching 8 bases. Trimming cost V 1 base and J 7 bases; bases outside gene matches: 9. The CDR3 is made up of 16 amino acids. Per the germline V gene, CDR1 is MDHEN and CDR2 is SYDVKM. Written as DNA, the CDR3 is TGTGCCAGCAGTTTATTCGCGGGAGGAGCCAGAAATGAGCAGTTCTTC. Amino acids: CASSLFAGGARNEQFF.

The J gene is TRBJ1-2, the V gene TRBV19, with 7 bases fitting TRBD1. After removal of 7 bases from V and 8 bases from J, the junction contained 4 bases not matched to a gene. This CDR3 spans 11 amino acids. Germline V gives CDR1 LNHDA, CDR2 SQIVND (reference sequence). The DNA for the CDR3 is TGTGCCAGTAAGACAGGGCAAGGCTACACCTTC. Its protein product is CASKTGQGYTF.

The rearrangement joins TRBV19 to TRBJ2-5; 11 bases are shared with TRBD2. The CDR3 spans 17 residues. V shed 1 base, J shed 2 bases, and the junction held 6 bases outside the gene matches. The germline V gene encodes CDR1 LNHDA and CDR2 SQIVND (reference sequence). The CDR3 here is CASSIGGTSGPQETQYF. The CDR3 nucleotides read TGTGCCAGTAGTATAGGGGGGACTAGCGGACCACAAGAGACCCAGTACTTC.

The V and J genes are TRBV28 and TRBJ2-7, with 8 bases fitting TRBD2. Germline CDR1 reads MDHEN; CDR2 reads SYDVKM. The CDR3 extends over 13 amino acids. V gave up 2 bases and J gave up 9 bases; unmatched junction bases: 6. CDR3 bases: TGTGCCAGCAGTTTAAAAGCGGGAGTTCGGCAGTACTTC. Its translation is CASSLKAGVRQYF.

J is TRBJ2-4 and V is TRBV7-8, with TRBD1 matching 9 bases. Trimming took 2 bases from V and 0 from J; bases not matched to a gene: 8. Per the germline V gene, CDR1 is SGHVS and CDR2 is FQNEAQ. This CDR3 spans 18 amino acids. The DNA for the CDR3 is TGTGCCAGCAGCTTAAAGGGGACAGGGAAAATAGCCAAAAACATTCAGTACTTC. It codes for CASSLKGTGKIAKNIQYF.

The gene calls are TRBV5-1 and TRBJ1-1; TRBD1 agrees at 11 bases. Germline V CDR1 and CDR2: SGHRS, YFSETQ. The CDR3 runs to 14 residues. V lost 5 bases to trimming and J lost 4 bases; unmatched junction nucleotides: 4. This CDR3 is CASRGTGGVTEAFF. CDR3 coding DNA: TGCGCCAGCAGGGGGACAGGGGGTGTCACTGAAGCTTTCTTT.

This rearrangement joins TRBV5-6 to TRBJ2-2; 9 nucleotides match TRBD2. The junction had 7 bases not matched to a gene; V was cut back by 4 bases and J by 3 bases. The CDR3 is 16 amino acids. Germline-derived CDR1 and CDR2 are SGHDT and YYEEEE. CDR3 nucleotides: TGTGCCAGCAGCATTATAGCGGGAGAAGACACCGGGGAGCTGTTTTTT. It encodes CASSIIAGEDTGELFF.

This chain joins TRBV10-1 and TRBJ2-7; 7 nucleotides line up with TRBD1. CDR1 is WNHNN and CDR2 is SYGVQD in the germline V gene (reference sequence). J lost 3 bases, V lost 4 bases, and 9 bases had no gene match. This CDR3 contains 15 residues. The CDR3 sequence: CASSAGQVPHYEQYF. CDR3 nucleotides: TGCGCCAGCAGTGCTGGACAGGTACCCCACTACGAGCAGTACTTC.

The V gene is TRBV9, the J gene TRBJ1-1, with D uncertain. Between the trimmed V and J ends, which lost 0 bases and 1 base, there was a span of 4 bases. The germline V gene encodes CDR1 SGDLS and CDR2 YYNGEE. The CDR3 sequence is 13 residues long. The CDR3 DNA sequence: TGTGCCAGCAGCGTAGCCGGGAACACTGAAGCTTTCTTT. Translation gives CASSVAGNTEAFF.

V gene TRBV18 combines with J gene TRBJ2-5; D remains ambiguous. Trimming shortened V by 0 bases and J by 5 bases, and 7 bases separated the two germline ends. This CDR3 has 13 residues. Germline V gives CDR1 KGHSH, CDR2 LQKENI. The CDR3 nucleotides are TGTGCCAGCTCACCACCGAACGAGGAGACCCAGTACTTC. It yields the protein CASSPPNEETQYF.

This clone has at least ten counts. CDR3 DNA sequence: TGTGCCAGCAGCCGTCGGACTAGCGGGCGATATTACAATGAGCAGTTCTTC. This sequence encodes CASSRRTSGRYYNEQFF. The rearrangement joins TRBV7-2 to TRBJ2-1, with 11 bases lining up with TRBD2. CDR1 and CDR2 (germline): SGHTA, FQGNSA. This CDR3 has 17 residues. The V and J ends lost 5 bases and 4 bases, in that order; junction bases with no gene match: 10. The full variable domain, rest sourced from reference TRBV7-2 and TRBJ2-1, is GAGVSQSPSNKVTEKGKDVELRCDPISGHTALYWYRQSLGQGLEFLIYFQGNSAPDKSGLPSDRFSAERTGGSVSTLTIQRTQQEDSAVYLCASSRRTSGRYYNEQFFGPGTRLTVL.

For the CDR3, the DNA is TGTGCCAGTAGTAGGAGACAGGCCGCCTACAATGAGCAGTTCTTC. This sequence encodes CASSRRQAAYNEQFF. The chain joins TRBV19 to TRBJ2-1, with a tentative D call TRBD1 (6 bases). V lost 4 bases to trimming and J lost 2 bases, with 12 bases between them. This CDR3 is built from 15 residues. Germline V gene sequence: CDR1 LNHDA, CDR2 SQIVND (reference sequence). Looking up the rest from reference TRBV19 and TRBJ2-1 gives the full variable domain: DGGITQSPKYLFRKEGQNVTLSCEQNLNHDAMYWYRQDPGQGLRLIYYSQIVNDFQKGDIAEGYSVSREKKESFPLTVTSAQKNPTAFYLCASSRRQAAYNEQFFGPGTRLTVL.

The CDR3 region is CASSRASTGGVYGYTF. The CDR3 DNA follows: TGTGCCAGCAGCCGGGCCTCGACAGGGGGGGTCTATGGCTACACCTTC. This sequence joins TRBV14 and TRBJ1-2, with 9 bases aligning to TRBD1. The CDR3 sequence is 16 residues long. Germline assignment: CDR1 SGHDN and CDR2 FVKESK. The junction had 10 bases not matched to a gene; V was cut back by 4 bases and J by 4 bases.

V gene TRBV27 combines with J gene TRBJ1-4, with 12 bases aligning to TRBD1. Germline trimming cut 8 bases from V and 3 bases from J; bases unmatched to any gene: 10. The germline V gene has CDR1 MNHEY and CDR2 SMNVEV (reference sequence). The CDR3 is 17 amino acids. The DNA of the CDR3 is TGTGCCAGCCGGGGACAGGGGGCAGTTTTGGCTAATGAAAAACTGTTTTTT. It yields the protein CASRGQGAVLANEKLFF.

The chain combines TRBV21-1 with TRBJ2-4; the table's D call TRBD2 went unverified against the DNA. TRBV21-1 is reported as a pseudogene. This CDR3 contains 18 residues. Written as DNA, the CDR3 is TGTGCCAGCAGCGCCCCCGGGATCAAAAATCTAGCCAAAAACATTCAGTACTTC. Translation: CASSAPGIKNLAKNIQYF.